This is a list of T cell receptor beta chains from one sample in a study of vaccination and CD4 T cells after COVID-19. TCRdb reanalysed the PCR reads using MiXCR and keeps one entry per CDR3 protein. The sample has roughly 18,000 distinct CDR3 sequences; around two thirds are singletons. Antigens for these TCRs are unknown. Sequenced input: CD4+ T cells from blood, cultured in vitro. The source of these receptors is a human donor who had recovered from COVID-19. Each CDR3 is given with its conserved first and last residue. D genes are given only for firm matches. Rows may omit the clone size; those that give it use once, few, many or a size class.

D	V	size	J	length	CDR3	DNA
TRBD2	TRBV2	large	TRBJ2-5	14	CATGTSGRRGTQYF	TGTGCCACCGGGACTAGCGGGAGGCGGGGGACCCAGTACTTC
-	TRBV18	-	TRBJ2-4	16	CASSPDGGLAKNIQYF	TGTGCCAGCTCACCCGATGGGGGACTAGCCAAAAACATTCAGTACTTC
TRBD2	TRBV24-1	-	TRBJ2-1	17	CATSGSGTSGRAYEQFF	TGTGCCACCAGTGGTTCCGGGACTAGCGGGAGGGCCTATGAGCAGTTCTTC
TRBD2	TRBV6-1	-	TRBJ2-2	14	CASGSGRGAGELFF	TGTGCCAGCGGGAGCGGGAGGGGGGCCGGGGAGCTGTTTTTT
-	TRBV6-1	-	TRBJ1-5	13	CASMEVLNQPQHF	TGTGCCAGCATGGAGGTCCTCAATCAGCCCCAGCATTTT
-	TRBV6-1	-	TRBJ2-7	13	CASSEEDLVGRYF	TGTGCCAGCAGTGAAGAGGATTTGGTAGGGCGGTACTTC
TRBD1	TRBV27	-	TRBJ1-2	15	CASSSRDRGIKGYTF	TGTGCCAGCAGTTCCCGGGACAGGGGGATAAAAGGCTACACCTTC
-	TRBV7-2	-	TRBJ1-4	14	CASSLAGSNEKLFF	TGTGCCAGCAGCTTAGCGGGGTCTAATGAAAAACTGTTTTTT
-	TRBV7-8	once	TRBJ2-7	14	CASSWGTASYEQYF	TGTGCCAGCAGCTGGGGGACGGCATCCTACGAGCAGTACTTC
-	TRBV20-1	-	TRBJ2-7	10	CSARRGWQYF	TGCAGTGCTAGAAGAGGATGGCAGTACTTC
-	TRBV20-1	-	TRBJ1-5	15	CSAPRQPGSNQPQHF	TGCAGTGCCCCAAGACAGCCGGGGAGCAATCAGCCCCAGCATTTT
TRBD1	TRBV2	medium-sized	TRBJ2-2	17	CASRRQGSTTYTGELFF	TGTGCCAGCAGGCGACAGGGGTCAACAACTTACACCGGGGAGCTGTTTTTT
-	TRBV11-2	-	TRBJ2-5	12	CASSPWGETQYF	TGTGCCAGCAGCCCATGGGGGGAGACCCAGTACTTC
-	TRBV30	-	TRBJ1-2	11	CAWSPGVGYTF	TGTGCCTGGAGTCCCGGGGTTGGCTACACCTTC
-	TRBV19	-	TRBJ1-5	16	CASSIDRNGGNQPQHF	TGTGCCAGTAGTATTGATAGGAATGGTGGCAATCAGCCCCAGCATTTT